Listed here is a single TCR beta chain. The sample belongs to a study of blood T cell repertoires in COVID-19. Across the whole study: Samples taken during acute and convalescent COVID-19 were collected in the United States, Italy and Spain.

This CDR3 is built from 13 residues. Trimming removed 6 bases at V and 0 bases at J, with 8 bases between. Germline CDR1 and CDR2: SGHAT and FQNNGV. Clinical history reported by participants formed the basis on which cohorts were assigned. Under the authors' procedure: Reference gene primer amplification yielded estimated nucleated cell counts. Method: immunoSEQ multiplex PCR; TCRdb's copy keeps in-frame clones and lacks some. The V and J calls and clone size are taken from that table; D and trimming were inferred from the DNA. The table includes roughly 290,000 clones, 85% to 90% detected once. The chain has TRBV11-2 and TRBJ2-5; D gene unclear. Sequencing was performed on PBMCs or T cells enriched from blood (not recorded which). The TCR was taken from a woman between 18 and 30 years old with acute COVID-19. DNA for the CDR3: TGTGCCAGCAGTTTCCACAACCAAGAGACCCAGTACTTC. This sequence encodes CASSFHNQETQYF. Full variable domain (remainder filled in from reference TRBV11-2 and TRBJ2-5): EAGVAQSPRYKIIEKRQSVAFWCNPISGHATLYWYQQILGQGPKLLIQFQNNGVVDDSQLPKDRFSAERLKGVDSTLKIQPAKLEDSAVYLCASSFHNQETQYFGPGTRLLVL.